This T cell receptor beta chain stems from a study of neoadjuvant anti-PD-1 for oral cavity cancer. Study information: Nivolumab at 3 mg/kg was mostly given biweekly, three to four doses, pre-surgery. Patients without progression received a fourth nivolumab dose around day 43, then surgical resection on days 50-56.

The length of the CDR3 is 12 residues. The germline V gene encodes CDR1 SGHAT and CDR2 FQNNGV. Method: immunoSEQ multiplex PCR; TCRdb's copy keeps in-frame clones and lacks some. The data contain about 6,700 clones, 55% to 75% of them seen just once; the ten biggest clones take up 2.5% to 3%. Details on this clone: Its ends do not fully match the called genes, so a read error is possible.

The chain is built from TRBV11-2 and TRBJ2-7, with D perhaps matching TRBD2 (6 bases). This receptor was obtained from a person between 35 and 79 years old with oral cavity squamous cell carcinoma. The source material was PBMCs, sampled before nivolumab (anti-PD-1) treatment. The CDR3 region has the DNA TGTGCCAGCAGCTATCCCTTCGGGAGAATAGCCTTC. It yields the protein CASSYPFGRIAF.